This TCR beta chain came from a study of PD-1 blockade in classical Hodgkin lymphoma. Clones were read by immunoSEQ multiplex PCR, and TCRdb kept only the in-frame ones, dropping some. The sample holds more than 85,000 clones, approximately 89% seen once. Documented time point: cycle 4 day 1 (C4D1), after less than 7 weeks of nivolumab. There was relapse after autologous stem cell transplantation in every patient, and there was variation in brentuximab vedotin exposure. Best response was recorded as complete response, partial response or progressive disease. Regarding this clone: Its target is unknown.

Study-wide findings and caveats: CD4+ TCR diversity, unlike CD8+, climbed significantly by C4D1.

Here the sequenced sample was peripheral blood mononuclear cells (PBMCs), taken before the fourth cycle of nivolumab. This receptor was obtained from a human donor with classical Hodgkin lymphoma.

CDR3 amino acids: CASSVLGFRNQPQHF. For the CDR3, the DNA is TGTGCCAGCAGTGTGCTGGGGTTTAGGAATCAGCCCCAGCATTTT. The V gene is TRBV5-8, the J gene TRBJ1-5; D unresolved. The CDR3 contains 15 residues. CDR1 is SGHTS, CDR2 YDEGEE, per germline. Between the trimmed V and J ends, which lost 5 bases and 4 bases, there was a span of 16 bases.